Following are 25 T cell receptor beta chains from one sample sequenced in a study of shared clonotypes between healthy human individuals (dated by TCRdb to 2018 to 2020). CD8 naive samples were CD45RO-negative cells positively selected for CCR7, giving a CD45RA+CCR7+ population that excluded TemRA cells. Library creation used the immunoSEQ multiplex PCR assay. The table comes from immuneACCESS by way of TCRdb, which keeps in-frame sequences with V and J called. Part of the clones is missing from these tables; in studies checked, under half for an unresolved V gene and the rest for unknown reasons. This sample comprises about 610,000 clones, 96% of them detected only once. The ten largest clonotypes hold approximately 0.1% of the sample. Sequencing was carried out using naive CD8+ T cells sorted from blood. The sample's cell subset or site, from its label and the paper: CD45RA+CCR7+. The origin of the receptors is a woman between 25 and 40 years old in good health.

The chain carries TRBV7-9 and TRBJ2-3; D perhaps matches TRBD2 (6 bases). The length of the CDR3 is 15 residues. Germline CDR1 and CDR2: SEHNR and FQNEAQ (reference sequence). Between the trimmed V and J ends, which lost 4 bases and 1 base, there was a span of 12 bases. CDR3 region: CASSSERGGTDTQYF. CDR3 DNA sequence: TGTGCCAGCAGCTCAGAACGCGGGGGCACAGATACGCAGTATTTT. Using reference TRBV7-9 and TRBJ2-3 for the parts outside the CDR3, the full variable domain is DTGVSQNPRHKITKRGQNVTFRCDPISEHNRLYWYRQTLGQGPEFLTYFQNEAQLEKSRLLSDRFSAERPKGSFSTLEIQRTEQGDSAMYLCASSSERGGTDTQYFGPGTRLTVL.

The chain has TRBV29-1 and TRBJ2-5; a weak D match, TRBD2 (6 bases). V was cut by 6 bases and J by 1 base, with 9 bases left in between. The CDR3 length is 12 residues. Germline V CDR1 and CDR2: SQVTM, ANQGSEA. Here the CDR3 reads CSVTGLQETQYF. The CDR3, as DNA: TGCAGCGTGACGGGACTCCAAGAGACCCAGTACTTC.

The chain recombines TRBV11-2 with TRBJ2-5; D might be TRBD1 (6 bases). The CDR3 is 15 amino acids. The V and J ends lost 5 bases and 0 bases respectively, with 13 bases between them. In germline, CDR1 is SGHAT, CDR2 FQNNGV. CDR3 in amino acids: CASSRTVRYQETQYF. As DNA, the CDR3 is TGTGCCAGCAGCCGGACAGTTCGGTACCAAGAGACCCAGTACTTC.

The chain uses TRBV4-1 and TRBJ2-5; the match to TRBD2 covers 9 bases. Germline loops: CDR1 MGHRA, CDR2 YSYEKL. With V trimmed by 3 bases and J by 2 bases, 4 bases remained unmatched. The CDR3 is made up of 15 amino acids. The chain's CDR3 is CASSQTSGVQETQYF. The CDR3 DNA reads TGCGCCAGCAGCCAGACTAGCGGAGTACAAGAGACCCAGTACTTC.

The chain links TRBV27 to TRBJ1-1, with 7 bases matching TRBD1. CDR1 and CDR2 from the germline V gene are MNHEY and SMNVEV (reference sequence). The CDR3 length is 13 residues. Trimming cost V 10 bases and J 4 bases; bases outside gene matches: 9. CDR3 DNA sequence: TGTGCCACCTCCCCCCCAGGGGGCACTGAAGCTTTCTTT. This encodes CATSPPGGTEAFF.

The V gene is TRBV5-6, the J gene TRBJ1-1, with a weak D call TRBD1 (5 bases). Germline CDR1 SGHDT, CDR2 YYEEEE. V was clipped by 0 bases and J by 1 base, with 7 bases between them. CDR3 length: 14 amino acids. In DNA form, the CDR3 reads TGTGCCAGCAGCTTGGAGGGGAGGAACACTGAAGCTTTCTTT. It translates to CASSLEGRNTEAFF.

This chain links TRBV10-2 with TRBJ2-7; 11 nucleotides match TRBD2. J lost 5 bases, V lost 8 bases, and 5 bases had no gene match. The CDR3 is 13 amino acids. Germline CDR1 WSHSY, CDR2 SAAADI. The CDR3 DNA reads as TGCGCCAGCTCTAGCGGGAGGAACCACGAGCAGTACTTC. This gives the protein CASSSGRNHEQYF.

The V and J genes are TRBV27 and TRBJ2-7; D is unresolved. The CDR3 length is 13 residues. V lost 5 bases and J 4 bases, leaving 12 bases between the germline ends. CDR1 is MNHEY, CDR2 SMNVEV, per germline (reference sequence). In nucleotides, the CDR3 is TGTGCCAGCAGTCGAGACGGTGTATACGAGCAGTACTTC. Translating gives CASSRDGVYEQYF.

This sequence joins TRBV4-1 and TRBJ1-3; D not resolved. This CDR3 contains 17 residues. V was trimmed by 2 bases and J by 0 bases, leaving 14 bases between them. Germline CDR1 reads MGHRA; CDR2 reads YSYEKL. CDR3: CASSQNNRPRSGNTIYF. CDR3 bases: TGCGCCAGCAGCCAAAATAATCGACCCCGCTCTGGAAACACCATATATTTT.

The chain combines TRBV6-1 with TRBJ2-7; D gene uncertain. Trimming stripped 2 bases from V and 2 bases from J, with 7 bases between. Germline lookup yields CDR1 MNHNS and CDR2 SASEGT. The CDR3 totals 13 residues. CDR3 sequence: CASSELVPYEQYF. CDR3 DNA sequence: TGTGCCAGCAGTGAACTGGTACCCTACGAGCAGTACTTC.

About this clone: The same CDR3 also results from other DNA sequences found in this sample. V gene TRBV5-1 combines with J gene TRBJ2-1, with 12 nucleotides matching TRBD2. CDR1 is SGHRS and CDR2 is YFSETQ in the germline V gene. The length of the CDR3 is 15 residues. V was pared by 5 bases and J by 3 bases, with 3 bases of the junction left unmatched. The CDR3 loop reads CASSLTSGSYNEQFF. The CDR3 region has the DNA TGCGCCAGCAGTCTGACTAGCGGGAGCTACAATGAGCAGTTCTTC.

The genes are TRBV5-6 and TRBJ2-5; D perhaps matches TRBD2 (5 bases). Germline values: CDR1 SGHDT, CDR2 YYEEEE. The CDR3 sequence is 14 residues long. V was cut by 4 bases and J by 3 bases, with 13 bases left in between. The CDR3 DNA sequence: TGTGCCAGCAGCCGATGGGCGCGGGAAGAGACCCAGTACTTC. Translation gives CASSRWAREETQYF.

This clone was picked up one time. The genes are TRBV4-1 and TRBJ1-1; a weak D match, TRBD1 (5 bases). The germline V and J ends were trimmed by 0 bases and 4 bases, with 18 bases remaining between them. From germline, CDR1 is MGHRA and CDR2 YSYEKL. The CDR3 has 17 amino acids. CDR3 amino acids: CASSQDSRRGRGTEAFF. For the CDR3, the DNA is TGCGCCAGCAGCCAAGATTCACGGAGGGGAAGGGGCACTGAAGCTTTCTTT.

The V gene is TRBV27, the J gene TRBJ2-2, with 7 bases lining up with TRBD1. V gave up 5 bases and J gave up 7 bases; unmatched junction bases: 7. The length of the CDR3 is 14 residues. Germline V gene data show CDR1 as MNHEY and CDR2 as SMNVEV (reference sequence). Written as DNA, the CDR3 is TGTGCCAGCAGTCAACAGGGGATTGGCGGGGAGCTGTTTTTT. This encodes CASSQQGIGGELFF.

A single count supports this clone. The chain recombines TRBV11-2 with TRBJ2-7; D perhaps matches TRBD1 (8 bases). Germline V gene sequence: CDR1 SGHAT, CDR2 FQNNGV. The V gene lost 6 bases and the J gene lost 3 bases, with 27 bases spanning the gap. The CDR3 has 18 amino acids. DNA of the CDR3: TGTGCCAGCAGTTCAGCAGGGGGCGGCCTAGCGGCGATCTACGAGCAGTACTTC. Amino acids: CASSSAGGGLAAIYEQYF. Combining the CDR3 with reference TRBV11-2 and TRBJ2-7 gives the whole variable domain EAGVAQSPRYKIIEKRQSVAFWCNPISGHATLYWYQQILGQGPKLLIQFQNNGVVDDSQLPKDRFSAERLKGVDSTLKIQPAKLEDSAVYLCASSSAGGGLAAIYEQYFGPGTRLTVT.

The CDR3 region has the DNA TGTGCCAGCAGTTTATCGGGGGGTAAAGTCGACGAGCAGTACTTC. Its protein product is CASSLSGGKVDEQYF. This chain uses TRBV27 with TRBJ2-7; D is possibly TRBD2 (6 bases). CDR1 and CDR2 (germline): MNHEY, SMNVEV (reference sequence). Deletions cut 0 bases from V and 5 bases from J, with 14 bases between. The CDR3 length is 15 residues.

The chain has TRBV29-1 and TRBJ2-7, with D unclear. Germline loops: CDR1 SQVTM, CDR2 ANQGSEA. The CDR3 spans 14 residues. Trimming removed 7 bases at V and 0 bases at J, with 16 bases between. CDR3 sequence (DNA): TGCAGCGCTACCGTACCCTCCGGCTCCTACGAGCAGTACTTC. Amino acids: CSATVPSGSYEQYF.

The V gene is TRBV2, the J gene TRBJ2-7; D may be TRBD1 (5 bases). Germline-derived CDR1 and CDR2 are SNHLY and FYNNEI. V lost 10 bases and J 1 base, leaving 14 bases between the germline ends. The CDR3 runs to 13 residues. In DNA, the CDR3 is TGTGCCACCTCCGCAGGGCTTTCCTACGAGCAGTACTTC. Its translation: CATSAGLSYEQYF.

This sequence joins TRBV6-7 and TRBJ2-4; TRBD2 might be the D (5 bases). TRBV6-7 is given ORF status, its function remaining uncertain. V lost 0 bases and J 5 bases, leaving 11 bases between the germline ends. The CDR3 is made up of 15 amino acids. DNA of the CDR3: TGTGCCAGCAGTTACTCCGGGGAGAGGGAAAACATTCAGTACTTC. Its protein product is CASSYSGERENIQYF.

The V call is TRBV5-8, the J call TRBJ2-7; D is tentatively TRBD1 or TRBD2 (5 bases each). The V gene lost 6 bases and the J gene lost 3 bases, with 16 bases spanning the gap. This CDR3 has 14 residues. Germline-derived CDR1 and CDR2 are SGHTS and YDEGEE. CDR3 residues: CASTLGTPDYEQYF. CDR3 in DNA: TGTGCCAGCACCCTCGGGACGCCGGACTACGAGCAGTACTTC. Looking up the rest from reference TRBV5-8 and TRBJ2-7 gives the full variable domain: EAGVTQSPTHLIKTRGQQATLRCSPISGHTSVYWYQQALGLGLQFLLWYDEGEERNRGNFPPRFSGRQFPNYSSELNVNALELEDSALYLCASTLGTPDYEQYFGPGTRLTVT.

The chain combines TRBV6-1 with TRBJ2-1; D may be TRBD1 (5 bases). Per germline, CDR1 MNHNS and CDR2 SASEGT. This CDR3 comprises 13 residues. With 8 bases removed from V and 1 base from J, the gap between germline ends came to 9 bases. Written as DNA, the CDR3 is TGTGCCAGCGTACAGGTTTCCTACAATGAGCAGTTCTTC. Translation: CASVQVSYNEQFF.

V is TRBV9 and J is TRBJ1-1; 10 bases are shared with TRBD1. The CDR3 loop spans 14 amino acids. J lost 2 bases, V lost 3 bases, and 1 base had no gene match. Germline-derived CDR1 and CDR2 are SGDLS and YYNGEE. The CDR3 loop is CASSATGGNTEAFF. The CDR3 DNA follows: TGTGCCAGCAGCGCGACAGGGGGCAACACTGAAGCTTTCTTT.

The V and J genes are TRBV10-2 and TRBJ1-2; tentatively, D is TRBD1 (6 bases). V dropped 6 bases and J dropped 4 bases, with 18 bases sitting between them. The length of the CDR3 is 15 residues. Germline CDR1 and CDR2: WSHSY and SAAADI. CDR3 nucleotides: TGCGCCAGCAGCCGTCTTCTACAGGGCGGCTATGGCTACACCTTC. Translated: CASSRLLQGGYGYTF.

V usage is TRBV7-9 and J usage is TRBJ2-7; 9 nucleotides match TRBD2. The J segment lost 5 bases and the V segment lost 8 bases, leaving 4 bases of the junction unmatched. Per the germline V gene, CDR1 is SEHNR and CDR2 is FQNEAQ (reference sequence). The CDR3 consists of 12 residues. CDR3 region: CASSGLADEQYF. The CDR3 DNA follows: TGTGCCAGCTCGGGACTAGCCGACGAGCAGTACTTC.

This chain joins TRBV28 and TRBJ2-2, with D hard to call. Looked up from germline, CDR1 is MDHEN and CDR2 is SYDVKM. V was trimmed by 4 bases and J by 4 bases, leaving 7 bases between them. The CDR3 loop spans 13 amino acids. The CDR3 is CASSWPATGELFF. The CDR3 nucleotides are TGTGCCAGCAGTTGGCCAGCCACCGGGGAGCTGTTTTTT.